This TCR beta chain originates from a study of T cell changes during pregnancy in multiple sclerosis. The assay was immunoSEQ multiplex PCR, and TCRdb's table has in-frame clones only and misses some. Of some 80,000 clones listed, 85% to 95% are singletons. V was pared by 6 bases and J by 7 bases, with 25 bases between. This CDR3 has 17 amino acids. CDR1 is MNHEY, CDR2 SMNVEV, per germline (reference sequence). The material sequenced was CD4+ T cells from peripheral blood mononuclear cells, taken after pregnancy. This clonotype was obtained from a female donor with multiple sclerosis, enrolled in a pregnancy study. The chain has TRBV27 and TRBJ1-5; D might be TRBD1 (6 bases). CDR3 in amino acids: CASRLLGSTGSGQPQHF. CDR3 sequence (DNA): TGTGCCAGCAGGTTACTGGGATCTACAGGGTCTGGGCAGCCCCAGCATTTT.